The clone carrying this T cell receptor beta chain appeared a few times. The data stem from a study of blood T cell repertoires in COVID-19. Study-wide background: Acute and convalescent COVID-19 specimens originated in the United States, Italy and Spain.

Those who participated ranged in age from about 18 to 89 years and resided in about two dozen US areas. The V and J ends lost 4 bases and 5 bases, in that order; junction bases with no gene match: 9. This CDR3 has 15 residues. Germline CDR1 reads KGHSH; CDR2 reads LQKENI. As originally analysed: Reference gene primer amplification in the assay estimated nucleated cell counts. Sequencing used immunoSEQ multiplex PCR; TCRdb keeps in-frame clones, though not all of them. V and J calls and clone size follow that table, whereas D and trimming were derived from the DNA. The table includes roughly 400,000 clones, roughly 88% detected once.

This chain uses TRBV18 with TRBJ1-1; 8 bases fit TRBD1. The sequencing input was PBMCs or T cells enriched from blood (not recorded which). This receptor was obtained from a woman aged 40-49 years with acute COVID-19. CDR3 protein: CASSRRQGLWTEAFF. DNA for the CDR3: TGTGCCAGCTCACGACGACAGGGGCTTTGGACTGAAGCTTTCTTT.